In this sample, the clone carrying this T cell receptor beta chain turned up a few times. Its antigen is unidentified. This sample was included in a study of regulatory T cells in long-lasting Graves disease. Time point of the sample: newly diagnosed GD, antithyroid drugs for less than 3 months. From RNA extracted from PBMCs, the TCR library was made. Library construction for TCR beta used iRepertoire HTBI primers and Arm-PCR of CDR3 regions. TCRdb reprocessed the multiplex PCR reads with MiXCR, giving one entry per CDR3 protein. The table lists fewer than 450,000 distinct CDR3 sequences, 15% of them singletons. Notes on the study in general: The researchers studied only peripheral blood, not thyroid tissue.

The V end was cut by 0 bases, the J end by 7 bases, with 13 bases between. This CDR3 contains 14 residues. Per germline, CDR1 LNHNV and CDR2 YYDKDF (reference sequence). The sample was also linked to a second study, of T cells in Graves' hyperthyroidism and ophthalmopathy. This second study says: Ophthalmopathy could be told apart from stable hyperthyroidism with a 13 V-J model. The model made its ophthalmopathy prediction, and onset followed a median around six months later.

The chain is built from TRBV15 and TRBJ2-7; D might be TRBD1 or TRBD2, each matching 5 bases. The sample in question was peripheral blood mononuclear cells (PBMCs), obtained at new diagnosis, from a patient treated with antithyroid drugs. The clonotype originates from a woman in her thirties or forties with Graves disease. CDR3 in amino acids: CATSRDGGALEQYF. As DNA, the CDR3 is TGTGCCACCAGCAGAGATGGGGGAGCCTTGGAGCAGTACTTC.